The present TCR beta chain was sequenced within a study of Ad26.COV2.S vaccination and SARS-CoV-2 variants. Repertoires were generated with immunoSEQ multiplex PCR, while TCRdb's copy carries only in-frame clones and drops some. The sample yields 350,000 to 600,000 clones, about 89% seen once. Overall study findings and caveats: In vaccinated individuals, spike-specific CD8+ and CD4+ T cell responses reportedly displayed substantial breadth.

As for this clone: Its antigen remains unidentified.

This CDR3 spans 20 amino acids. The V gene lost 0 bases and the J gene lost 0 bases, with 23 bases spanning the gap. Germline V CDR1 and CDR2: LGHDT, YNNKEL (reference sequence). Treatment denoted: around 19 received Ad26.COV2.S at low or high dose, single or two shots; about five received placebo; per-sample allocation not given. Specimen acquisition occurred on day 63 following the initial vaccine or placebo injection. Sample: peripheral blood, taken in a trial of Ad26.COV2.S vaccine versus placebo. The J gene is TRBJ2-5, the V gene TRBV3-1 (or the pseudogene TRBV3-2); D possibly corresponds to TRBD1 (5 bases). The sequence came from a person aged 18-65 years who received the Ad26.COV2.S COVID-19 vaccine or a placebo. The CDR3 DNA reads TGTGCCAGCAGCCAAGAGGGGTATATAGGGGCAGAACTCTACCAAGAGACCCAGTACTTC. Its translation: CASSQEGYIGAELYQETQYF.